This T cell receptor (beta chain) was retrieved from a study of shared clonotypes between healthy human individuals (dated by TCRdb to about 2020). As for the study more broadly: The cohort comprised two women and a few men aged 18 to 49 years. The study deeply sequenced blood TCR repertoires of five healthy adults to estimate repertoire size and the extent of clonotype sharing between individuals. For each donor, three plates each were used for CD4 naive and CD4 memory, two plates were used for CD8 naive, and one plate was used for CD8 memory. To increase sequencing depth and limit assay-specific biases, different laboratories used diverse techniques to prepare libraries and sequence TCR repertoires. Leukapheresis yielded between about 0.94 and 9.5 billion PBMCs per donor.

Using the deep immunoSEQ assay, multiplex PCR amplified TCR CDR3 regions from genomic DNA. For each cell subset, the extracted genomic DNA was distributed evenly across all wells of several immunoSEQ 96-well plates, and each plate served as one replicate. For sorted subsets, roughly 190 ng of genomic DNA, equivalent to 25,000 to 30,000 T cell genomes, went into each replicate PCR. Purified libraries were quantified with a Qubit 3.0 fluorometer, sized on a Bioanalyzer 2100, and re-quantified with the KAPA Library Quantification kit. Every immunoSEQ 96-well plate was sequenced on a separate single-read 150-cycle Illumina NextSeq 550 flow cell. As for the authors' bioinformatics: The immunoSEQ output contained only junctional sequences without quality scores, so filtering could not match that applied to full-length reads. Sequences were annotated with PyIR, a Python wrapper for IgBLAST v1.9, using IMGT germline references to assign V/J genes and CDR3. Reads were removed for weak V/J assignments (E-value above 1e-6), missing CDR3, stop codons, out-of-frame junctions, or ambiguous translated residues. V3J clonotypes were defined as sequences sharing the same inferred V gene, J gene, and CDR3 amino acid sequence. To compute the percentage overlap between repertoires, the number of shared unique clonotypes was divided by the size of the smaller repertoire. Richness of each repertoire was evaluated using RTK rarefaction, the Chao1 estimator, and Recon v2.1 estimates of unobserved clonotypes. Generation probabilities were computed with OLGA for all TCRbeta clonotypes obtained by the gDNA method from several donors. Sourced from immuneACCESS, this table was stored by TCRdb with only in-frame sequences that have V and J called. A share of the clones is absent; for the studies checked, an unresolved V gene accounts for under half, and the remainder has no known explanation. V, J and clone size were drawn from that table, and D and trimming were deduced from the DNA. The sample table contains over a million clones; only one count was recorded for roughly 97% of them. The ten largest clones add up to roughly 1.2% of the sample.

The donors were healthy, HIV-negative adults with no recently reported acute infections or vaccinations. Only Caucasian adults living in Nashville, Tennessee, USA were represented among the donors. CD4+ T cells were enriched through magnetic negative selection, after which naive cells were positively selected on CD45RA and the remaining negative fraction served as the memory subset. After blood collection by leukapheresis, PBMCs were isolated using Ficoll-Histopaque density gradient centrifugation and then cryopreserved in the vapor phase of liquid nitrogen. Analytical flow cytometry was used to check the purity and quantity of every magnetically sorted T cell population. From each sorted fraction, genomic DNA was isolated and quantified by UV absorbance on a Nanodrop 2000c. Notes on this clone: There is no known antigen for this receptor. Per-nucleotide qualities are absent, and no much larger clonotype sits a single base away.

The paper's findings and limits, for the study overall: Larger estimated clonotype richness was generally found for naive subsets than for memory subsets. Roughly 5.2% of naive CD4, roughly 3.6% of naive CD8, 2.3% of memory CD4, and 0.4% of memory CD8 clonotypes were shared across several donors. Pairwise subsampling indicated that sequencing depth was expected to affect the degree of clonotype sharing among donors. Sampling was restricted to blood, and TCR repertoires in tissues likely differ from the TCR repertoires found in blood. Higher generation probabilities were observed for clonotypes shared by all four sorted-subset donors than for non-shared clonotypes. Even with the large sequencing depth, rarefaction of the sorted-subset datasets indicated that sequencing was incomplete. The genetic and exposure-history diversity represented was limited by the small number of donors.

Sequenced material: naive CD4+ T cells sorted from blood. According to the study, the label for this sample's cell subset or site signals: CD45RA+ positively selected. The TCR was taken from a man aged 25-45 years in good health.

The bases read TGTGCCAGCAAGACCACAGGGGGCGCGGGGAACACTGAAGCTTTCTTT. Its translation reads: CASKTTGGAGNTEAFF. Rearrangement joined TRBV28 to TRBJ1-1; TRBD1 aligns with 9 central bases. CDR1 MDHEN and CDR2 SYDVKM were looked up in the germline V gene. There are 16 amino acids in the CDR3, from cysteine to phenylalanine inclusive. Only CDR3 DNA remains: 48 bases, in frame from the first base. Germline trimming: 7 bases from V, 1 base from J; junction bases outside gene matches: 10.